This T cell receptor (beta chain) was recorded in a study of graft-versus-host responses after intestinal transplantation. Background on the study: Grafts were multivisceral, liver-intestinal, or isolated intestinal. Among the recipients, all got anti-thymocyte globulin induction and then tacrolimus and steroids for around 3 years. General study points: GvH clonotypes were identified within recipient marrow, with a subset emerging first in ileum or blood. Allograft graft-versus-host to host-versus-graft clonal ratios ran high in patients with graft-donor T cell macrochimerism.

There were around 200,000 CFSE-labeled responder cells plated together with around 200,000 irradiated, violet-dye-labeled stimulator cells. The protocol was immunoSEQ multiplex PCR, while the TCRdb copy is restricted to in-frame clones and leaves out a portion. The sample includes 12,000 to 15,000 clones, approximately 30% seen only once; the top ten take 1.9%. The V gene end was trimmed by 6 bases and the J gene end by 7 bases; junction bases not matched to a gene: 6. The CDR3 spans 15 residues. Germline-derived CDR1 and CDR2 are ENHRY and SYGVKD. Sequenced here: alloreactive CD8+ T cells from a mixed lymphocyte reaction culture, sampled before intestinal transplant. Subset reported: CFSE-low proliferating T cells sorted from approximately 6-day pre-transplant mixed lymphocyte reaction (GvH or HvG direction). The chain couples TRBV10-3 to TRBJ2-1, with 13 nucleotides matching TRBD2. The TCR sequence derives from a human patient who received an intestinal transplant. The CDR3 is CAIRATSGGANEQFF. The CDR3, as DNA: TGTGCCATCAGGGCCACTAGCGGGGGGGCAAATGAGCAGTTCTTC.